The 22 T cell receptor beta chains below all came from one sample that was sequenced in a study of blood T cell repertoires in COVID-19. Sequenced by immunoSEQ multiplex PCR; TCRdb stores in-frame clones only, minus some. The sample holds over 250,000 clones, over 65% seen once. The sample was peripheral blood. These receptors were taken from a woman of 80 years or more with acute or convalescent COVID-19.

The genes are TRBV2 and TRBJ2-3, with D hard to call. There are 13 residues in the CDR3. V lost 4 bases and J lost 2, with 7 bases in between. CDR1 and CDR2 from the germline V gene are SNHLY and FYNNEI. CDR3 loop: CASSGHLTDTQYF. The CDR3 bases are TGTGCCAGCAGTGGACATCTCACAGATACGCAGTATTTT.

The V call is TRBV5-1, the J call TRBJ1-2; 8 nucleotides line up with TRBD1. The CDR3 extends over 14 amino acids. Germline CDR1 and CDR2: SGHRS and YFSETQ. V shed 3 bases, J shed 8 bases, and the junction held 9 bases outside the gene matches. CDR3: CASSYGQGAGGYTF. The CDR3 nucleotides read TGCGCCAGCAGCTACGGACAGGGCGCCGGGGGCTACACCTTC.

This chain uses TRBV7-2 with TRBJ1-2, with TRBD1 matching over 8 bases. The CDR3 contains 16 residues. Germline trimming cut 5 bases from V and 6 bases from J; bases unmatched to any gene: 14. Looked up from germline, CDR1 is SGHTA and CDR2 is FQGNSA. This chain's CDR3 is CASSPGQGEARNGYTF. CDR3 DNA: TGTGCCAGCAGCCCTGGACAGGGAGAAGCCCGAAATGGCTACACCTTC.

This clone has a handful of counts. For the CDR3, the DNA is TGTGCCAGCAGCCAAGACAGGGGGGCATCCTACAATGAGCAGTTCTTC. This gives the protein CASSQDRGASYNEQFF. The V call is TRBV14, the J call TRBJ2-1; weak D call: TRBD1 (7 bases). Germline lookup yields CDR1 SGHDN and CDR2 FVKESK. With 0 bases removed from V and 1 base from J, the gap between germline ends came to 10 bases. The CDR3 length is 16 residues. Filled out from reference TRBV14 and TRBJ2-1, the complete variable domain reads EAGVTQFPSHSVIEKGQTVTLRCDPISGHDNLYWYRRVMGKEIKFLLHFVKESKQDESGMPNNRFLAERTGGTYSTLKVQPAELEDSGVYFCASSQDRGASYNEQFFGPGTRLTVL.

The chain has TRBV7-8 and TRBJ2-7; D gene ambiguous. This CDR3 has 13 amino acids. Deletions cut 5 bases from V and 2 bases from J, with 10 bases between. Germline V gives CDR1 SGHVS, CDR2 FQNEAQ. CDR3 sequence (DNA): TGTGCCAGCAGCCGTAGTACCACCTACGAGCAGTACTTC. Encoded protein: CASSRSTTYEQYF.

The rearrangement uses TRBV18 and TRBJ1-1, with 7 positions matching TRBD1. The CDR3 covers 16 residues. J gave up 6 bases and V 3 bases, and 13 bases lay outside the gene matches. CDR1 is KGHSH and CDR2 is LQKENI in the germline V gene. The DNA for the CDR3 is TGTGCCAGCTCACCCTCTCCCGACAGGGCGGTTTCTGAAGCTTTCTTT. Translated, it gives CASSPSPDRAVSEAFF. Complete variable domain (other parts from reference TRBV18 and TRBJ1-1): NAGVMQNPRHLVRRRGQEARLRCSPMKGHSHVYWYRQLPEEGLKFMVYLQKENIIDESGMPKERFSAEFPKEGPSILRIQQVVRGDSAAYFCASSPSPDRAVSEAFFGQGTRLTVV.

Of note for this clone: Within the sample, other DNA sequences also encode this same CDR3. The chain uses TRBV18 and TRBJ2-5; perhaps TRBD1 as D (5 bases). This CDR3 contains 14 residues. Between the trimmed V and J ends, which lost 1 base and 5 bases, there was a span of 11 bases. Germline V gene data show CDR1 as KGHSH and CDR2 as LQKENI. The CDR3 sequence is CASSPLQGRETQYF. CDR3 DNA: TGTGCCAGCTCACCACTGCAGGGTCGGGAGACCCAGTACTTC. The whole variable domain, remainder taken from reference TRBV18 and TRBJ2-5, is NAGVMQNPRHLVRRRGQEARLRCSPMKGHSHVYWYRQLPEEGLKFMVYLQKENIIDESGMPKERFSAEFPKEGPSILRIQQVVRGDSAAYFCASSPLQGRETQYFGPGTRLLVL.

The CDR3: CASSYITSNEQFF. CDR3 sequence (DNA): TGTGCCAGCAGTTACATAACTAGTAATGAGCAGTTCTTC. This rearrangement joins TRBV6-6 to TRBJ2-1, with D possibly matching TRBD2 (5 bases). Germline V gene sequence: CDR1 MNHNY, CDR2 SVGAGI (reference sequence). Trimming removed 2 bases from V and 7 bases from J, with 9 bases in between. CDR3 length: 13 amino acids.

This clone was detected once. This sequence joins TRBV29-1 and TRBJ2-3, with 9 bases fitting TRBD2. Trimming removed 1 base from V and 1 base from J; junction bases left unmatched: 6. Per germline, CDR1 SQVTM and CDR2 ANQGSEA. CDR3 length: 16 amino acids. CDR3 bases: TGCAGCGTTGAAGGGTGGATAGCGGGAGGCACAGATACGCAGTATTTT. Translating it yields CSVEGWIAGGTDTQYF.

The chain links TRBV7-8 to TRBJ1-1; D is possibly TRBD1 (6 bases). The length of the CDR3 is 15 residues. Germline loops: CDR1 SGHVS, CDR2 FQNEAQ. V was trimmed by 5 bases and J by 2 bases, leaving 15 bases between them. DNA of the CDR3: TGTGCCAGCAGCAAAGGACAGACTTATAACACTGAAGCTTTCTTT. Its protein product is CASSKGQTYNTEAFF.

The chain is built from TRBV24-1 and TRBJ2-5, with 7 bases fitting TRBD2. After removal of 2 bases from V and 4 bases from J, the junction contained 6 bases not matched to a gene. CDR1 is KGHDR, CDR2 SFDVKD, per germline. CDR3 length: 15 amino acids. The CDR3 spells CATSDSRGGIETQYF. CDR3 DNA sequence: TGTGCCACCAGTGATTCCCGGGGAGGGATAGAGACCCAGTACTTC.

This clone has ten or more counts. V gene TRBV4-2 combines with J gene TRBJ2-1; 14 bases match TRBD2. Trimming at V came to 1 base and at J to 6 bases, leaving 8 bases not matched to a gene. The CDR3 contains 18 residues. Germline V gene lookup returns CDR1 LGHNA and CDR2 YNFKEQ. Here the CDR3 DNA reads TGTGCCAGCAGCCAAGGCGTGGGACTAGCGGGAGTCGGCAATGAGCAGTTCTTC. Encoded protein: CASSQGVGLAGVGNEQFF.

This sequence joins TRBV28 and TRBJ1-1; a weak D match, TRBD1 (5 bases). The V gene's germline CDR1 is MDHEN and CDR2 SYDVKM. The CDR3 is 14 amino acids. The V end was cut by 6 bases, the J end by 0 bases, with 11 bases between. DNA of the CDR3: TGTGCCAGCAGAGCGGGGCCATTGAACACTGAAGCTTTCTTT. Its protein is CASRAGPLNTEAFF.

V and J are TRBV5-5 and TRBJ1-1, with D uncertain. CDR3 size: 12 residues. Looked up from germline, CDR1 is SGHKS and CDR2 is YYEKEE (reference sequence). V gave up 4 bases and J gave up 2 bases, with 6 bases separating them. In DNA form, the CDR3 reads TGTGCCAGCAGCGGCAAAAACACTGAAGCTTTCTTT. This encodes CASSGKNTEAFF.

V usage is TRBV20-1 and J usage is TRBJ2-5, with D unclear. CDR1 is DFQATT, CDR2 SNEGSKA, per germline (reference sequence). Trimming took 1 base from V and 5 from J, leaving 5 bases between them. CDR3 length equals 11 residues. CDR3 protein: CSARVRETQYF. DNA of the CDR3: TGCAGTGCTAGAGTTCGGGAGACCCAGTACTTC.

The chain uses TRBV6-1 and TRBJ1-3; tentative D call: TRBD1 (5 bases). The CDR3 runs 13 residues. V was cut by 10 bases and J by 0 bases, with 10 bases left in between. Per germline, CDR1 MNHNS and CDR2 SASEGT. The CDR3 DNA sequence: TGTGCCACCGACAGTCTCTCTGGAAACACCATATATTTT. Residues: CATDSLSGNTIYF.

This chain uses TRBV6-5 with TRBJ1-6, with 8 nucleotides matching TRBD1. The CDR3 is 14 residues long. Germline-derived CDR1 and CDR2 are MNHEY and SVGAGI. V lost 6 bases and J lost 10; bases outside the gene matches: 8. In nucleotides, the CDR3 is TGTGCCAGCAGAACTCAGGGGGCCATCTCACCCCTCCACTTT. Translation: CASRTQGAISPLHF.

The rearrangement links TRBV18 to TRBJ1-5; D is ambiguous. V was pared by 5 bases and J by 3 bases, with 8 bases between. This CDR3 comprises 13 residues. Germline lookup yields CDR1 KGHSH and CDR2 LQKENI. The CDR3, as DNA: TGTGCCAGCTCAACCGGGGTCAATCAGCCCCAGCATTTT. Its protein product is CASSTGVNQPQHF. Using reference TRBV18 and TRBJ1-5 for the parts outside the CDR3, the full variable domain is NAGVMQNPRHLVRRRGQEARLRCSPMKGHSHVYWYRQLPEEGLKFMVYLQKENIIDESGMPKERFSAEFPKEGPSILRIQQVVRGDSAAYFCASSTGVNQPQHFGDGTRLSIL.

CDR3 sequence (DNA): TGTGCCAGCAGTGGGTCTGGGAAGGAGGTCGAAAAACTGTTTTTT. Protein sequence: CASSGSGKEVEKLFF. The gene calls are TRBV2 and TRBJ1-4; no clear D. The ends were cut back, 4 bases at V and 8 bases at J, with 17 bases in the middle. The CDR3 loop spans 15 amino acids. Germline CDR1 reads SNHLY; CDR2 reads FYNNEI.

The chain couples TRBV5-4 to TRBJ2-1; the D gene is possibly TRBD1 (5 bases). This CDR3 spans 15 amino acids. The germline V and J ends were trimmed by 4 bases and 0 bases, with 11 bases remaining between them. The germline CDR1 and CDR2 sequences are SGHNT and YYREEE (reference sequence). The CDR3 DNA reads TGTGCCAGCAGCAACAGGACCAGCTCCTACAATGAGCAGTTCTTC. It codes for CASSNRTSSYNEQFF.

J is TRBJ2-7 and V is TRBV18, with a weak D call TRBD2 (5 bases). Per germline, CDR1 KGHSH and CDR2 LQKENI. V was cut by 3 bases and J by 2 bases, with 14 bases left in between. The CDR3 length is 15 residues. In DNA form, the CDR3 reads TGTGCCAGCTCACCCGGACTGCTCACAACCTACGAGCAGTACTTC. This translates into CASSPGLLTTYEQYF.

This clone occurred once. The chain couples TRBV19 to TRBJ2-3; TRBD2 is a possible D gene (6 bases). Germline CDR1 LNHDA, CDR2 SQIVND (reference sequence). This CDR3 is built from 13 residues. The germline V and J ends were trimmed by 7 bases and 2 bases, with 10 bases remaining between them. Here the CDR3 reads CASIGGNTDTQYF. Written as DNA, the CDR3 is TGTGCCAGTATAGGCGGGAACACAGATACGCAGTATTTT.